These T cell receptor beta chains were read from a single sample in a study of T cells in Graves' hyperthyroidism and ophthalmopathy. TCRdb reprocessed the multiplex PCR reads via MiXCR and lists one record per CDR3 protein. The sample shows 500,000 to 600,000 distinct CDR3 sequences, around 20% of them seen only once. The sequenced material came from blood. The receptors stem from a man between 40 and 49 years old with Graves' ophthalmopathy. The CDR3 runs from the conserved cysteine through the conserved F or W. Fields, in order: D gene, J gene, V gene, clone size, CDR3 DNA, CDR3 protein. D genes are given only for firm matches. Part of the rows lack a size; the others show once, few, many or a class for expanded clones.

TRBD1 | TRBJ1-2 | TRBV29-1 | many | TGCAGCGTTGAAGCGGGGGACAGCGCCTATGGCTACACCTTC | CSVEAGDSAYGYTF
- | TRBJ2-5 | TRBV3-1 | - | TGTGCCAGCAGAAAGCCGGGACCGAGAATGGAAGAGACCCAGTACTTC | CASRKPGPRMEETQYF
TRBD1 | TRBJ1-2 | TRBV19 | - | TGTGCCAGTAGTCCGGGACAGGGAGGCTACACCTTC | CASSPGQGGYTF
TRBD1 | TRBJ2-7 | TRBV6-1 | - | TGTGCCAGCAGTGCCAGGACAGGGGGTTATGACGAGCAGTACTTC | CASSARTGGYDEQYF
TRBD1 | TRBJ1-2 | TRBV4-3 | few | TGCGCCAGCAGCCAAGACGGGGACAGCAACTATGGCTACACCTTC | CASSQDGDSNYGYTF
TRBD2 | TRBJ2-2 | TRBV19 | few | TGTGCCAGTACCCCGGGACTAGCGGGAGGCAGGGGCACCGGGGAGCTGTTTTTT | CASTPGLAGGRGTGELFF
TRBD2 | TRBJ2-3 | TRBV11-2 | many | TGTGCCAGCAGATCAATAGCGGGAAGCTCTACAGATACGCAGTATTTT | CASRSIAGSSTDTQYF
- | TRBJ1-4 | TRBV25-1 | few | TGTGCCAGCAGTGTCGGGACGGTAAATGAAAAACTGTTTTTT | CASSVGTVNEKLFF
- | TRBJ2-7 | TRBV4-3 | - | TGCGCCAGCAGCCAAGATTGGGATAGCCTGACCTACGAGCAGTACTTC | CASSQDWDSLTYEQYF
- | TRBJ1-2 | TRBV29-1 | - | TGCAGCGTTGATCGGGGGTATGGCTACACCTTC | CSVDRGYGYTF
- | TRBJ2-7 | TRBV20-1 | - | TGCAGTGCTAGAGTGGGGGGCGGAGGAGCCTACGAGCAGTACTTC | CSARVGGGGAYEQYF
- | TRBJ1-1 | TRBV2 | - | TGTGCCAGCAGACTAAGGGTCACTGAAGCTTTCTTT | CASRLRVTEAFF
TRBD2 | TRBJ2-2 | TRBV5-1 | - | TGCGCCAGCAGCCTCGGACTAGCGGGAGGGAACACCGGGGAGCTGTTTTTT | CASSLGLAGGNTGELFF
TRBD2 | TRBJ2-7 | TRBV7-8 | many | TGTGCCAGCACCCACGGGGGGGCCTACGAGCAGTACTTC | CASTHGGAYEQYF
TRBD2 | TRBJ2-3 | TRBV5-1 | few | TGCGCCAGCAGCTTGCGCTCCGGACTAGCGGGAGTGAGCACAGATACGCAGTATTTT | CASSLRSGLAGVSTDTQYF
- | TRBJ1-1 | TRBV27 | many | TGTGCCAGCGGCCAAACAGGGAACACTGAAGCTTTCTTT | CASGQTGNTEAFF
- | TRBJ1-5 | TRBV19 | - | TGTGCCAGTAGTATAATCAGGATGTTGGGCAATCAGCCCCAGCATTTT | CASSIIRMLGNQPQHF